This T cell receptor beta chain was identified in a study of blood T cell repertoires in COVID-19. About the research overall: Collection of acute and convalescent COVID-19 samples took place in the United States, Italy and Spain. Sample material is recorded as cDNA or gDNA derived from T cells, B-cell-depleted T cells, or PBMCs.

Assay used: immunoSEQ multiplex PCR; TCRdb lists only in-frame clones, some missing. The data hold about 290,000 clones, with about 82% observed a single time. V was shortened by 4 bases and J by 12 bases, with 15 bases between the two germline ends. Per the germline V gene, CDR1 is SGHTA and CDR2 is FQGNSA. CDR3 length: 12 residues. Sequencing was done on a sample of peripheral blood. The sequence came from a woman in her forties or fifties with active or convalescent COVID-19. The chain carries TRBV7-2 and TRBJ1-2; no clear D gene. In nucleotides, the CDR3 is TGTGCCAGCAGCTCATCCGACATCGGGAACACCTTC. Translating gives CASSSSDIGNTF.